This TCR beta chain came from a study of shared clonotypes between healthy human individuals (dated by TCRdb to 2020 to 2022). A note on the overall study: A few men and two women, aged 18 to 49 years, made up the cohort. Per donor, three plates each were used for CD4 naive and CD4 memory, two for CD8 naive, and one for CD8 memory. Blood TCR repertoires of 5 or 6 healthy adults were deeply sequenced to estimate repertoire size and the extent of clonotype sharing between individuals. Libraries were prepared and TCR repertoires were sequenced by different laboratories using diverse techniques, in order to increase sequencing depth and limit assay-specific biases. Leukapheresis yielded between about 0.94 and 9 billion PBMCs per donor. On the study overall, not on this receptor specifically: Incomplete sequencing was indicated by rarefaction of sorted-subset datasets, despite the large sequencing depth. Naive subsets generally had larger estimated clonotype richness than memory subsets. Based on pairwise subsampling, the degree of clonotype sharing among donors was expected to be affected by sequencing depth. Around 5.4% of naive CD4, around 3.6% of naive CD8, approximately 2% of memory CD4, and 0.35% to 0.5% of memory CD8 clonotypes were shared across several donors. Compared with non-shared clonotypes, the clonotypes found in all four sorted-subset donors had higher generation probabilities. Because the study included a small number of donors, the genetic and exposure-history diversity represented was limited. Only blood was sampled, and tissue TCR repertoires likely differ from those in blood.

The CDR3 has 15 amino acids, counting the end cysteine and phenylalanine. CDR3 DNA is the only sequence kept; it has 45 bases, read in frame from the first base. Clipping removes 7 bases from V and 0 bases from J, with 8 as the unmatched junction base count. Looking up the germline V gene yields CDR1 MDHEN and CDR2 SYDVKM. CD8 naive samples were obtained by positive selection for CCR7 among CD45RO-negative cells, yielding a CD45RA+CCR7+ population from which TemRA cells were excluded. The donors were healthy, HIV-negative adults with no recently reported acute infections or vaccinations. Every donor was a Caucasian adult residing in Nashville, Tennessee, USA. After blood collection by leukapheresis, PBMCs were isolated using Ficoll-Histopaque density gradient centrifugation and then cryopreserved in the vapor phase of liquid nitrogen. Analytical flow cytometry was used to check the purity and quantity of each magnetically sorted T cell population. From each sorted fraction, genomic DNA was isolated and quantified by UV absorbance on a Nanodrop 2000c.

TCR CDR3 regions were amplified from genomic DNA by multiplex PCR using the deep immunoSEQ assay. Genomic DNA extracted from each cell subset was distributed evenly over all wells of several immunoSEQ 96-well plates, and each plate served as one replicate. Each replicate PCR for sorted subsets received about 220 ng genomic DNA, equal to about 30,000 T cell genomes. Purified libraries were quantified with a Qubit 3.0 fluorometer, sized on a Bioanalyzer 2100, and re-quantified with the KAPA Library Quantification kit. A separate single-read 150-cycle Illumina NextSeq 550 flow cell was used to sequence each immunoSEQ 96-well plate. Concerning the study's data processing: Because only junctional sequences without quality scores were contained in the immunoSEQ output, filtering matching that applied to full-length reads could not be performed. Sequences were annotated with PyIR, a Python wrapper for IgBLAST v1.9, using IMGT germline references to assign V/J genes and CDR3. Reads were removed for weak V/J assignments (E-value above 1e-6), missing CDR3, stop codons, out-of-frame junctions, or ambiguous translated residues. A V3J clonotype was defined by an identical inferred V gene, J gene, and CDR3 amino acid sequence. Percentage overlap between repertoires was calculated by dividing the number of shared unique clonotypes by the size of the smaller repertoire. RTK rarefaction, the Chao1 estimator, and Recon v2.1 estimates of unobserved clonotypes were used to assess repertoire richness. Generation probabilities were computed with OLGA for all TCRbeta clonotypes obtained by the gDNA method from a few donors. TCRdb took over this immuneACCESS table, retaining in-frame rearrangements with V and J assigned. Such tables are incomplete; in checked studies, under half of the missing clones stem from an unresolved V gene, and the remainder is unexplained. V, J and clone size derive from that table, while D and trimming were established from the DNA sequence. This sample has roughly 2,000,000 clones in its table, and about 94% of those were observed once. Roughly 1% of the sample is in the top ten clones.

Notes on this clone: The specificity of this receptor is unknown. Base qualities are not provided; no much larger clone lies one nucleotide away.

Specimen: naive CD8+ T cells sorted from blood. The sample's cell subset or site label, decoded: CD45RA+CCR7+. The clonotype was recovered from a man between 18 and 35 years old in good health. Recombination linked TRBV28 to TRBJ1-1; TRBD1 fits 7 bases in the junction. The bases read TGTGCCAGCACTTGGACAGGTCGTTTGAACACTGAAGCTTTCTTT. Its coded protein is CASTWTGRLNTEAFF.